Listed below are T cell receptor beta chains from one sample, sequenced in a study of blood T cell repertoires in COVID-19. The table came from immunoSEQ multiplex PCR; TCRdb's copy has only in-frame clones and leaves some out. The sample lists roughly 300,000 clones, about 90% occurring once. Sample: peripheral blood. These receptors came from a man aged 18 to 35 who had recovered from COVID-19. Both conserved end residues are trimmed from each CDR3. The order of the fields is clone size, V gene, CDR3 protein. Size is stated for part of the rows, as once, few or many counts, or as a class when the clone is expanded.

>NA|TRBV7-9
ASSPSRDRGWGEKLF
>NA|TRBV5-8
ASSPIYNEQF
>NA|TRBV2
ASSPTGYTEAF
>NA|TRBV11-1
ASSAGRGVNTEAF
>NA|TRBV5-4
ASTGGAGAYEQY
>NA|TRBV6-5
ASSTGDQETQY
>NA|TRBV5-6
ASSWLQETQY
>NA|TRBV6-1
ASSEGETNYGYT
>NA|TRBV7-2
ASSLAIRQGLSYGYT
>NA|TRBV5-1
ASSLGGRENEQY
>NA|TRBV5-6
ASSPGTGGTGELF
>NA|TRBV7-9
ASSPRQGRAFDYGYT
>once|TRBV5-1
ASSSRDRDNSPLH
>NA|TRBV29-1
SVREEGNYGYT
>once|TRBV4-1
ASSLEYAGELF
>NA|TRBV6-1
ASSEALQAYSYEQY
>few|TRBV9
ASSVFGTDSYEQY
>NA|TRBV3-1/TRBV3-2
ASSPWTEQETQY
>NA|TRBV4-1
ASSQRPAGGGDEQF
>NA|TRBV7-9
ASSPWDPGQRSVAPQH
>NA|TRBV7-2
ASSLIFAEHYEQY
>NA|TRBV5-1
ASSLNGPNTGELF
>NA|TRBV5-1
ASSFGLAPREQY
>NA|TRBV5-1
ASSLGTSAAYEQY
>once|TRBV7-9
ASSLAVGGRDEQF
>NA|TRBV20-1
SASRGQLGTEAF
>NA|TRBV5-4
ASSLGGTGDETQY
>NA|TRBV5-4
ASRPGLAGFSSTDTQY
>NA|TRBV29-1
SVVASGGNEQY
>NA|TRBV15
ATSRALGDRSQETQY
>NA|TRBV5-1
ASSLTSVDYNEQF
>NA|TRBV18
ASSPQRNNEQF
>NA|TRBV7-9
ASSLGGREIVPLH
>NA|TRBV11-1
ASSAGTGNEKLF